A selection of T cell receptor beta chains follows, all from one sample in a study of regulatory T cells in long-lasting Graves disease. From the multiplex PCR reads, TCRdb called clonotypes with MiXCR, one entry per CDR3 protein. The sample holds 450,000 or so distinct CDR3 sequences, less than 25% seen once. The sequencing here drew on peripheral blood mononuclear cells (PBMCs), taken when the disease was refractory, from a patient treated with antithyroid drugs. The receptors stem from a female donor with Graves disease. Both conserved end residues are part of each CDR3. A D gene is named only where the DNA matches it firmly. For some rows the clone size is stated as once, few or many, or as a class when expanded; others skip it.

d_gene	j_gene	abundance	len	v_gene	CDR3aa	CDR3nt
-	TRBJ2-7	many	11	TRBV28	CASRSNYEQYF	TGTGCCAGCAGGTCAAACTACGAGCAGTACTTC
-	TRBJ2-7	-	13	TRBV11-2	CASSLVSTYEQYF	TGTGCCAGCAGCTTAGTCTCGACCTACGAGCAGTACTTC
-	TRBJ1-4	-	17	TRBV12-3/TRBV12-4	CASSPQGLPPGYEKLFF	TGTGCCAGCAGTCCTCAAGGCCTTCCACCGGGGTATGAAAAACTGTTTTTT
TRBD1	TRBJ1-1	many	14	TRBV12-3/TRBV12-4	CASSQQGGGTEAFF	TGTGCCAGCAGTCAACAGGGGGGTGGGACTGAAGCTTTCTTT
TRBD1	TRBJ2-7	many	14	TRBV30	CAWRTGQGSYEQYF	TGTGCCTGGAGAACGGGACAGGGCTCCTACGAGCAGTACTTC
-	TRBJ2-1	-	16	TRBV6-5	CASSYWGSSSYNEQFF	TGTGCCAGCAGTTACTGGGGGAGTAGCTCCTACAATGAGCAGTTCTTC
-	TRBJ2-2	few	14	TRBV19	CASSFTGFSGELFF	TGTGCCAGTAGTTTTACAGGGTTTTCCGGGGAGCTGTTTTTT
-	TRBJ2-7	-	13	TRBV29-1	CSVDAGGRGEQYF	TGCAGCGTTGATGCCGGTGGTCGGGGGGAGCAGTACTTC
-	TRBJ1-1	-	14	TRBV7-2	CASSSYREAAEAFF	TGTGCCAGCAGCTCCTACAGGGAGGCCGCTGAAGCTTTCTTT
-	TRBJ2-7	many	17	TRBV6-1	CASSAPLVKGWAYEQYF	TGTGCCAGCAGTGCCCCACTGGTGAAGGGTTGGGCCTACGAGCAGTACTTC